The 3 T cell receptor beta chains below all came from one sample that was sequenced in a study of blood T cell repertoires in COVID-19. Only in-frame clones appear in the TCRdb table, and some are missing; sequencing was by immunoSEQ multiplex PCR. The sample gives about 270,000 clones, 88% of which show up once; 3% is in the top ten. Material: PBMCs or T cells enriched from blood (not recorded which). The receptors were sampled from a woman aged 45-59 years who had recovered from COVID-19.

The sample holds a few counts of this clone. V and J are TRBV7-2 and TRBJ2-3, with no clear D. CDR3 length: 15 residues. The germline CDR1 and CDR2 sequences are SGHTA and FQGNSA. V was clipped by 0 bases and J by 6 bases, with 13 bases between them. The CDR3 DNA is TGTGCCAGCAGCTTAGCCGGCGTCCCGAGGGATACGCAGTATTTT. Protein: CASSLAGVPRDTQYF. Combining the CDR3 with reference TRBV7-2 and TRBJ2-3 gives the whole variable domain GAGVSQSPSNKVTEKGKDVELRCDPISGHTALYWYRQSLGQGLEFLIYFQGNSAPDKSGLPSDRFSAERTGGSVSTLTIQRTQQEDSAVYLCASSLAGVPRDTQYFGPGTRLTVL.

This clone was observed a handful of times. This rearrangement joins TRBV7-9 to TRBJ2-7; D is perhaps TRBD1 (5 bases). The CDR3 spans 13 residues. V was clipped by 10 bases and J by 5 bases, with 18 bases between them. The germline gives CDR1 SEHNR, CDR2 FQNEAQ (reference sequence). The CDR3 reads CATEDSSSDEQYF. The CDR3 DNA reads as TGTGCCACCGAAGACAGTTCTTCAGACGAGCAGTACTTC. Full variable domain (missing parts from reference TRBV7-9 and TRBJ2-7): DTGVSQNPRHKITKRGQNVTFRCDPISEHNRLYWYRQTLGQGPEFLTYFQNEAQLEKSRLLSDRFSAERPKGSFSTLEIQRTEQGDSAMYLCATEDSSSDEQYFGPGTRLTVT.

The rearrangement uses TRBV20-1 and TRBJ2-7; maybe TRBD1 (5 bases). V lost 3 bases, J lost 3 bases, and 15 bases lay in between. Germline V CDR1 and CDR2: DFQATT, SNEGSKA (reference sequence). CDR3 length: 14 residues. The CDR3: CSASPLREHYEQYF. CDR3 sequence (DNA): TGCAGTGCTAGTCCTCTCAGGGAACACTACGAGCAGTACTTC.